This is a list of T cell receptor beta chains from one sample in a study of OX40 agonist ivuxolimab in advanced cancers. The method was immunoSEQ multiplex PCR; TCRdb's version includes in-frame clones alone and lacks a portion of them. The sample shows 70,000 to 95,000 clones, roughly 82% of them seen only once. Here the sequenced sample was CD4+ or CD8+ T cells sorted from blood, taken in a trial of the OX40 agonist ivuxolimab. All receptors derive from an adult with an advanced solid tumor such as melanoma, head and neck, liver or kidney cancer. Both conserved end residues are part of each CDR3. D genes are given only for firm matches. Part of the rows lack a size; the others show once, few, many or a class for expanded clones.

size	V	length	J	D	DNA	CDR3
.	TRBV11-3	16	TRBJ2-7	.	TGTGCCAGCAGCTTAGATGCGGCCTCACCCTCCTACGAGCAGTACTTC	CASSLDAASPSYEQYF
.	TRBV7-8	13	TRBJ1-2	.	TGTGCCAGCAGCTTTGGGGAGGCCTATGGCTACACCTTC	CASSFGEAYGYTF
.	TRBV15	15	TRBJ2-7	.	TGTGCCACCAGCAGAGGATGGGGGCCCTCCTACGAGCAGTACTTC	CATSRGWGPSYEQYF
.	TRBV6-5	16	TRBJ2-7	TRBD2	TGTGCCAGCAGTTCCACCGGGACTAGCGGGAGGAGCGAGCAGTACTTC	CASSSTGTSGRSEQYF
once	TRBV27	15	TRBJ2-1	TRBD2	TGTGCCAGCAGTGGACTAGCGGGAGGGGACAATGAGCAGTTCTTC	CASSGLAGGDNEQFF
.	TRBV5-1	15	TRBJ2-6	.	TGCGCCAGTGGACCAGGTGTTTCAGGGGCCAACGTCCTGACTTTC	CASGPGVSGANVLTF
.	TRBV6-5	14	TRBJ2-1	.	TGTGCCAGCACCGGATCTGGAGGGTACAATGAGCAGTTCTTC	CASTGSGGYNEQFF
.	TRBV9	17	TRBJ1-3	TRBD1	TGTGCCAGCAGCGCGTTACTGGACAGGACCTGGGCAAACACCATATATTTT	CASSALLDRTWANTIYF
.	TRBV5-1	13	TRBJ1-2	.	TGCGCCAGCAGAGCCCCGGGGGCGCAGGGCTACACCTTC	CASRAPGAQGYTF
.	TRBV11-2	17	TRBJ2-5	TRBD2	TGTGCCAGCAGCTTAGGGGTAGCGGGAGTCGATTTGTGGACCCAGTACTTC	CASSLGVAGVDLWTQYF
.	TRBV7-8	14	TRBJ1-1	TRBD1	TGTGCCAGCAGCCTATCGACAGGGATGGATGAAGCTTTCTTT	CASSLSTGMDEAFF
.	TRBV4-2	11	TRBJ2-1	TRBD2	TGTGCCAGCAGCCAGGGACTAGAGTGGTTCTTC	CASSQGLEWFF
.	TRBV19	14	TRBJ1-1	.	TGTGCCAGTAGTTACGGGAACCCGAACACTGAAGCTTTCTTT	CASSYGNPNTEAFF
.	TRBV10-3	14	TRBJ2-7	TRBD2	TGTGCCATCGGACTAGCGGAAACGGGCTACGAGCAGTACTTC	CAIGLAETGYEQYF
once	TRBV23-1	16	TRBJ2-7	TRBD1	TGCGCCAGCAGTCCGGAACAGGGGGCAAATCCCTACGAGCAGTACTTC	CASSPEQGANPYEQYF
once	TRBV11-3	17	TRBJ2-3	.	TGTGCCAGCAGCTTAAGGTCTCAGGGAATAGGCACAGATACGCAGTATTTT	CASSLRSQGIGTDTQYF
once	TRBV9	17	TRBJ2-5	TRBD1	TGTGCCAGCAGCCCCACCGAGGACAGGACCGGTTGGGAGACCCAGTACTTC	CASSPTEDRTGWETQYF
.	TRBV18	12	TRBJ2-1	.	TGTGCCAGCTCACCTGTCCCCAATGAGCAGTTCTTC	CASSPVPNEQFF
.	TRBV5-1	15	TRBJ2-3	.	TGCGCCAGCAGTAGGACAGCGATAAGCACAGATACGCAGTATTTT	CASSRTAISTDTQYF
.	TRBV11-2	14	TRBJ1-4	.	TGTGCCAGCAGCCCAGGACAGTTTAATGAAAAACTGTTTTTT	CASSPGQFNEKLFF
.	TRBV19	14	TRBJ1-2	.	TGTGCCAGTAGCCCCCTGGAAGTTGGATATGGCTACACCTTC	CASSPLEVGYGYTF
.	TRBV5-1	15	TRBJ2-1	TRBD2	TGCGCCAGCAGCTTCGACGGGGGGGCAGTAAATGAGCAGTTCTTC	CASSFDGGAVNEQFF